A single sample is the source of the 32 T cell receptor beta chains below, sequenced in a study of T cell repertoires in cytomegalovirus infection. These receptors' targets are unknown. TCRdb used MiXCR to reprocess the reads, holding one entry per CDR3 protein. The table has under 850,000 distinct CDR3 sequences, around 31% seen once. The source was cultured PBMCs, collected from culture after CMV antigen stimulation. The receptors originated from a human donor in good health (CMV status not recorded). Some clones in this sample may be carry-over from other donors' samples.

This clonotype has a count of ten or more. V and J are TRBV7-2 and TRBJ2-3; weak D call: TRBD1 (6 bases). V lost 5 bases and J 2 bases, leaving 14 bases between the germline ends. Germline V gives CDR1 SGHTA, CDR2 FQGNSA. The CDR3 is 15 amino acids. The CDR3 region has the DNA TGTGCCAGCAGCGGCATGGGGGCACCCACAGATACGCAGTATTTT. Its protein product is CASSGMGAPTDTQYF.

This chain uses TRBV12-3 or TRBV12-4 with TRBJ2-3, with TRBD2 matching 7 bases. The junction had 19 bases not matched to a gene; V was cut back by 6 bases and J by 1 base. This CDR3 has 19 residues. The CDR3 DNA reads as TGTGCCAGCAGCCCGAACCGGGGTGAGGCCCTAGCGGGCACAGATACGCAGTATTTT. Protein sequence: CASSPNRGEALAGTDTQYF.

The gene calls are TRBV30 and TRBJ2-3, with a possible D match to TRBD1 (5 bases). The CDR3 has 15 residues. V was clipped by 3 bases and J by 2 bases, with 15 bases between them. The germline V gene encodes CDR1 GTSNPN and CDR2 SVGIG (reference sequence). The CDR3 loop is CAWSVAGFNTDTQYF. The CDR3 DNA follows: TGTGCCTGGAGCGTAGCAGGGTTTAACACAGATACGCAGTATTTT. Looking up the rest from reference TRBV30 and TRBJ2-3 gives the full variable domain: SQTIHQWPATLVQPVGSPLSLECTVEGTSNPNLYWYRQAAGRGLQLLFYSVGIGQISSEVPQNLSASRPQDRQFILSSKKLLLSDSGFYLCAWSVAGFNTDTQYFGPGTRLTVL.

The chain is built from TRBV7-9 and TRBJ2-3, with 11 positions matching TRBD2. The germline gives CDR1 SEHNR, CDR2 FQNEAQ (reference sequence). V shed 3 bases, J shed 2 bases, and the junction held 7 bases outside the gene matches. The CDR3 has 17 amino acids. The CDR3 reads CASSFGPSGRTTDTQYF. The CDR3 DNA is TGTGCCAGCAGCTTCGGACCTAGCGGGAGGACCACAGATACGCAGTATTTT.

The chain is built from TRBV10-3 and TRBJ2-7; TRBD2 aligns across 7 bases. Germline V gene lookup returns CDR1 ENHRY and CDR2 SYGVKD. V was clipped by 7 bases and J by 0 bases; unmatched bases: 6. This CDR3 has 14 residues. The CDR3 DNA is TGTGCCATCAATCCCGGGGGGTACTCCTACGAGCAGTACTTC. This encodes CAINPGGYSYEQYF.

The rearrangement uses TRBV7-9 and TRBJ2-7; possible D gene TRBD2, 5 bases. Trimming removed 0 bases at V and 2 bases at J, with 11 bases between. Germline CDR1 reads SEHNR; CDR2 reads FQNEAQ (reference sequence). The CDR3 consists of 15 residues. The CDR3 DNA reads as TGTGCCAGCAGCTTAGCGGGTCTAGCCCCCTACGAGCAGTACTTC. This codes for CASSLAGLAPYEQYF.

This clonotype turned up a few times. This chain links TRBV5-5 with TRBJ2-7; TRBD1 aligns across 10 bases. The germline V gene encodes CDR1 SGHKS and CDR2 YYEKEE (reference sequence). J gave up 4 bases and V 7 bases, and 8 bases lay outside the gene matches. The CDR3 has 14 amino acids. The CDR3 sequence is CASYGGQGPYEQYF. CDR3 in DNA: TGTGCCAGCTATGGGGGACAGGGGCCTTACGAGCAGTACTTC. Filled out from reference TRBV5-5 and TRBJ2-7, the complete variable domain reads DAGVTQSPTHLIKTRGQQVTLRCSPISGHKSVSWYQQVLGQGPQFIFQYYEKEERGRGNFPDRFSARQFPNYSSELNVNALLLGDSALYLCASYGGQGPYEQYFGPGTRLTVT.

This clonotype has at least ten counts. The chain has TRBV7-2 and TRBJ1-4, with D perhaps TRBD1 (5 bases). The germline gives CDR1 SGHTA, CDR2 FQGNSA. Trimming left V 5 bases short and J 12 bases short, with 19 bases between. CDR3 size: 14 residues. CDR3 amino acids: CASSLLSGIGELFF. In DNA form, the CDR3 reads TGTGCCAGCAGCCTGCTCTCAGGGATAGGGGAACTGTTTTTT.

The genes are TRBV12-3 or TRBV12-4 and TRBJ1-1; TRBD1 is a possible D gene (5 bases). The V end lost 5 bases, the J end lost 5 bases, and 12 bases lay between the germline ends. This CDR3 has 13 residues. The CDR3 sequence is CASSVGGRTEAFF. The CDR3 DNA follows: TGTGCCAGCAGTGTGGGGGGTCGAACTGAAGCTTTCTTT.

This clonotype was found a few times. The chain links TRBV6-2 or TRBV6-3 to TRBJ2-3; no firm D call. Trimming took off 6 bases at V and 7 bases at J, with 14 bases between the two ends. CDR1 is MNHEY and CDR2 is SVGEGT in the germline V gene. The CDR3 is 13 residues long. The CDR3 reads CASRTPPPNTQYF. In DNA form, the CDR3 reads TGTGCCAGCAGAACTCCCCCGCCGAATACGCAGTATTTT.

The chain joins TRBV7-8 to TRBJ1-4, with D possibly being TRBD1 (6 bases). CDR3 length equals 15 residues. Trimming left V 5 bases short and J 8 bases short, with 18 bases between. The V gene's germline CDR1 is SGHVS and CDR2 FQNEAQ. The CDR3 protein is CASSPGARWREKLFF. The CDR3 nucleotides read TGTGCCAGCAGCCCGGGGGCCAGGTGGAGGGAAAAACTGTTTTTT. Full variable domain (outside the CDR3, taken from reference TRBV7-8 and TRBJ1-4): GAGVSQSPRYKVAKRGQDVALRCDPISGHVSLFWYQQALGQGPEFLTYFQNEAQLDKSGLPSDRFFAERPEGSVSTLKIQRTQQEDSAVYLCASSPGARWREKLFFGSGTQLSVL.

The chain joins TRBV19 to TRBJ1-1, with 10 bases fitting TRBD1. Germline values: CDR1 LNHDA, CDR2 SQIVND (reference sequence). This CDR3 is built from 16 residues. V lost 4 bases and J lost 4; bases outside the gene matches: 9. The CDR3 DNA is TGTGCCAGTAGTAAGGGCGGGACAGGGGAGGGCACTGAAGCTTTCTTT. It specifies CASSKGGTGEGTEAFF.

The CDR3 bases are TGTGCCAGCAGTGCACAGGGGAGGAATTCACCCCTCCACTTT. Amino acids: CASSAQGRNSPLHF. The chain links TRBV2 to TRBJ1-6, with 7 bases aligning to TRBD1. The CDR3 is 14 amino acids. Trimming cost V 4 bases and J 7 bases; bases outside gene matches: 4. The germline CDR1 and CDR2 sequences are SNHLY and FYNNEI.

This rearrangement joins TRBV3-1 to TRBJ2-7; no clear D gene. The CDR3 runs to 13 residues. The V end was cut by 0 bases, the J end by 6 bases, with 9 bases between. Germline V CDR1 and CDR2: LGHDT, YNNKEL (reference sequence). CDR3 in amino acids: CASSQDPGREQYF. Here the CDR3 DNA reads TGTGCCAGCAGCCAAGATCCCGGGCGCGAGCAGTACTTC.

The rearrangement links TRBV4-2 to TRBJ2-6, with 8 bases fitting TRBD1. V lost 1 base to trimming and J lost 12 bases; unmatched junction nucleotides: 14. The germline V gene has CDR1 LGHNA and CDR2 YNFKEQ. This CDR3 region has 17 residues. The CDR3, as DNA: TGTGCCAGCAGCCAAGCCCCAGTAGGGACAGGAGGTAGCGTCCTGACTTTC. Translating it yields CASSQAPVGTGGSVLTF.

In its sample, this clonotype was seen a few times. V usage is TRBV19 and J usage is TRBJ1-5; a weak D match, TRBD1 (5 bases). This CDR3 has 15 amino acids. V was trimmed by 1 base and J by 4 bases, leaving 11 bases between them. The germline V gene encodes CDR1 LNHDA and CDR2 SQIVND (reference sequence). In DNA, the CDR3 is TGTGCCAGTAGTATAGCCTGGGGGGGAAATCAGCCCCAGCATTTT. Its protein product is CASSIAWGGNQPQHF.

The gene calls are TRBV7-9 and TRBJ2-7, with D unclear. Trimming cost V 8 bases and J 4 bases, with 9 bases left between them. CDR3 length: 11 amino acids. Germline V lookup: CDR1 SEHNR, CDR2 FQNEAQ (reference sequence). The CDR3 DNA follows: TGTGCCAGCCAGTCTAGTTACGAGCAGTACTTC. Residues: CASQSSYEQYF.

This clonotype was recorded only once. The gene calls are TRBV20-1 and TRBJ2-7; D is tentatively TRBD1 or TRBD2 (5 bases each). This CDR3 comprises 14 residues. Germline V gene sequence: CDR1 DFQATT, CDR2 SNEGSKA (reference sequence). Trimming took 6 bases from V and 4 from J, leaving 19 bases between them. CDR3 loop: CSAGSHQGAYEQYF. CDR3 in DNA: TGCAGTGCGGGGTCCCACCAGGGAGCATACGAGCAGTACTTC.

This clonotype has just one count. The chain has TRBV27 and TRBJ1-6; D may be TRBD1 (5 bases). The germline CDR1 and CDR2 sequences are MNHEY and SMNVEV (reference sequence). V was pared by 5 bases and J by 10 bases, with 21 bases between. CDR3 length: 16 residues. CDR3 protein: CASSPHPDPGGSPLHF. In nucleotides, the CDR3 is TGTGCCAGCAGTCCCCACCCGGACCCCGGGGGATCACCCCTCCACTTT.

This clonotype was picked up a small number of times. This sequence joins TRBV7-2 and TRBJ2-5; D uncertain. V was shortened by 2 bases and J by 2 bases, with 9 bases between the two germline ends. The germline V gene has CDR1 SGHTA and CDR2 FQGNSA. This CDR3 comprises 14 residues. CDR3 loop: CASSLLPGQETQYF. The CDR3, as DNA: TGTGCCAGCAGCTTACTGCCCGGTCAAGAGACCCAGTACTTC.

This clonotype was detected many times. This sequence joins TRBV4-1 and TRBJ1-5; no firm D call. The CDR3 totals 13 residues. The ends were cut back, 4 bases at V and 7 bases at J, with 11 bases in the middle. The germline V gene has CDR1 MGHRA and CDR2 YSYEKL. The CDR3 DNA follows: TGCGCCAGCAGCCTCTCACTAGAACAGCCCCAGCATTTT. Encoded protein: CASSLSLEQPQHF.

The genes are TRBV5-4 and TRBJ2-1; 7 nucleotides match TRBD1. The J segment lost 0 bases and the V segment lost 7 bases, leaving 13 bases of the junction unmatched. The germline V gene has CDR1 SGHNT and CDR2 YYREEE (reference sequence). The CDR3 totals 17 residues. In DNA, the CDR3 is TGTGCCAGCGGAACAAACAGGGGCTCAAGCTCCTACAATGAGCAGTTCTTC. Its protein product is CASGTNRGSSSYNEQFF.

This clonotype came up a few times. The chain uses TRBV7-2 and TRBJ2-7; D is perhaps TRBD2 (5 bases). Germline V gene data show CDR1 as SGHTA and CDR2 as FQGNSA. Trimming pared 5 bases from V and 6 bases from J, leaving 14 bases between. This CDR3 region has 13 residues. The CDR3 is CASSLDFGGEQYF. The CDR3 nucleotides are TGTGCCAGCAGCCTGGACTTCGGTGGCGAGCAGTACTTC.

This clonotype was counted between two and nine times. The CDR3 DNA follows: TGTGCCAGCAGCTTGGGTCAGGGGAGAATCGGTGAGCAGTTCTTC. It encodes CASSLGQGRIGEQFF. V is TRBV5-4 and J is TRBJ2-1; D might be TRBD1 (6 bases). Germline CDR1 reads SGHNT; CDR2 reads YYREEE (reference sequence). The CDR3 has 15 amino acids. The V end lost 0 bases, the J end lost 9 bases, and 16 bases lay between the germline ends. Looking up the rest from reference TRBV5-4 and TRBJ2-1 gives the full variable domain: ETGVTQSPTHLIKTRGQQVTLRCSSQSGHNTVSWYQQALGQGPQFIFQYYREEENGRGNFPPRFSGLQFPNYSSELNVNALELDDSALYLCASSLGQGRIGEQFFGPGTRLTVL.

This clonotype has a handful of counts. The CDR3 DNA is TGTGCCAGCGGGGATCGCTCCTACAATGAGCAGTTCTTC. Protein product: CASGDRSYNEQFF. The chain has TRBV27 and TRBJ2-1; no definite D call. Trimming removed 8 bases from V and 0 bases from J, with 8 bases in between. The CDR3 extends over 13 amino acids. The germline V gene encodes CDR1 MNHEY and CDR2 SMNVEV (reference sequence).

This clonotype was picked up many times. J is TRBJ2-3 and V is TRBV7-2; 8 nucleotides line up with TRBD1. The CDR3 has 14 amino acids. Germline lookup yields CDR1 SGHTA and CDR2 FQGNSA. Germline trimming cut 4 bases from V and 1 base from J; bases unmatched to any gene: 1. CDR3 protein: CASSWGQGTDTQYF. CDR3 nucleotide sequence: TGTGCCAGCAGCTGGGGACAGGGCACAGATACGCAGTATTTT.

V and J are TRBV2 and TRBJ2-5, with 9 bases lining up with TRBD1. V was pared by 5 bases and J by 5 bases, with 6 bases of the junction left unmatched. Germline-derived CDR1 and CDR2 are SNHLY and FYNNEI. This CDR3 is 14 amino acids long. The CDR3 region has the DNA TGTGCCAGCAGTCAACAGGGGGCCACTGAGACCCAGTACTTC. This translates into CASSQQGATETQYF.

This clonotype was detected a few times. The V call is TRBV10-3, the J call TRBJ1-2; 7 bases agree with TRBD1. Germline lookup yields CDR1 ENHRY and CDR2 SYGVKD. V lost 0 bases, J lost 5 bases, and 12 bases stayed unmatched. The CDR3 has 17 amino acids. The CDR3: CAISESRQGFAIYGYTF. CDR3 coding DNA: TGTGCCATCAGTGAGTCTCGACAGGGCTTCGCAATTTATGGCTACACCTTC.

The chain joins TRBV29-1 to TRBJ2-4; tentatively, D is TRBD1 (5 bases). Germline V gives CDR1 SQVTM, CDR2 ANQGSEA. V lost 5 bases, J lost 0 bases, and 8 bases lay in between. The CDR3 consists of 13 residues. CDR3 loop: CSVSTAAKNIQYF. The CDR3, as DNA: TGCAGCGTTTCGACAGCAGCCAAAAACATTCAGTACTTC.

This clonotype was seen ten or more times. The chain carries TRBV7-2 and TRBJ2-1; 10 bases agree with TRBD2. Per the germline V gene, CDR1 is SGHTA and CDR2 is FQGNSA. The ends lost 1 base at V and 0 bases at J; junction bases unmatched: 3. The CDR3 is 17 residues long. DNA for the CDR3: TGTGCCAGCAGCTTAGATGCTAGCGGGAGCTCCTACAATGAGCAGTTCTTC. Translating gives CASSLDASGSSYNEQFF.

This chain connects TRBV20-1 to TRBJ1-2, with D hard to call. Germline CDR1 reads DFQATT; CDR2 reads SNEGSKA (reference sequence). CDR3 length: 16 amino acids. V was shortened by 0 bases and J by 4 bases, with 18 bases between the two germline ends. The CDR3 loop reads CSARDPHSPLIYGYTF. In DNA form, the CDR3 reads TGCAGTGCTAGAGATCCTCACTCTCCCTTAATCTATGGCTACACCTTC.

The gene calls are TRBV10-3 and TRBJ1-1; the D is unclear. Trimming shortened V by 4 bases and J by 11 bases, and 20 bases separated the two germline ends. The CDR3 spans 14 residues. The germline V gene encodes CDR1 ENHRY and CDR2 SYGVKD. CDR3: CAISGALKDEVAFF. CDR3 DNA: TGTGCCATCAGTGGAGCCCTCAAAGATGAAGTGGCTTTCTTT.